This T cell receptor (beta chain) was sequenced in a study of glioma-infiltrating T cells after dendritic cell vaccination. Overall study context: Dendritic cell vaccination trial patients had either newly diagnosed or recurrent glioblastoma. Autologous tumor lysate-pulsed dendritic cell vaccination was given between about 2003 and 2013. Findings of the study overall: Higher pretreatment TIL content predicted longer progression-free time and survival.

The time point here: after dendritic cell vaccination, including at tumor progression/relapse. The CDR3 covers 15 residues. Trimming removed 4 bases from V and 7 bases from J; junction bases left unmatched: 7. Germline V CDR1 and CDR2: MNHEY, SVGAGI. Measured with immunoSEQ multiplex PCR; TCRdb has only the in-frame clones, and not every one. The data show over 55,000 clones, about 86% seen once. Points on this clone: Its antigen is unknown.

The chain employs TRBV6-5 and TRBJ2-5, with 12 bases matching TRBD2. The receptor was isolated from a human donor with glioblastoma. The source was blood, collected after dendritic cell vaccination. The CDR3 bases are TGTGCCAGCAGTTCCCTAGCGGGGGGGCACGGGACCCAGTACTTC. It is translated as CASSSLAGGHGTQYF.